The sequence of this T cell receptor (beta chain) was determined in a study of blood T cell repertoires in COVID-19. Produced via immunoSEQ multiplex PCR; TCRdb's table is partial and in-frame only. The sample gives fewer than 250,000 clones, 83% of which show up once; about 2.5% is in the top ten. The CDR3 covers 15 residues. The germline CDR1 and CDR2 sequences are MNHEY and SVGAGI. V dropped 6 bases and J dropped 2; count of bases not matched to a gene: 6. This clone turned up a few times. This chain joins TRBV6-5 and TRBJ1-5; 8 positions agree with TRBD1. The receptor comes from a woman aged 40 to 50 with active or convalescent COVID-19. Specimen: peripheral blood. The CDR3 DNA is TGTGCCAGCAGCACCACGGACAGGGGCAATCAGCCCCAGCATTTT. Translation: CASSTTDRGNQPQHF.